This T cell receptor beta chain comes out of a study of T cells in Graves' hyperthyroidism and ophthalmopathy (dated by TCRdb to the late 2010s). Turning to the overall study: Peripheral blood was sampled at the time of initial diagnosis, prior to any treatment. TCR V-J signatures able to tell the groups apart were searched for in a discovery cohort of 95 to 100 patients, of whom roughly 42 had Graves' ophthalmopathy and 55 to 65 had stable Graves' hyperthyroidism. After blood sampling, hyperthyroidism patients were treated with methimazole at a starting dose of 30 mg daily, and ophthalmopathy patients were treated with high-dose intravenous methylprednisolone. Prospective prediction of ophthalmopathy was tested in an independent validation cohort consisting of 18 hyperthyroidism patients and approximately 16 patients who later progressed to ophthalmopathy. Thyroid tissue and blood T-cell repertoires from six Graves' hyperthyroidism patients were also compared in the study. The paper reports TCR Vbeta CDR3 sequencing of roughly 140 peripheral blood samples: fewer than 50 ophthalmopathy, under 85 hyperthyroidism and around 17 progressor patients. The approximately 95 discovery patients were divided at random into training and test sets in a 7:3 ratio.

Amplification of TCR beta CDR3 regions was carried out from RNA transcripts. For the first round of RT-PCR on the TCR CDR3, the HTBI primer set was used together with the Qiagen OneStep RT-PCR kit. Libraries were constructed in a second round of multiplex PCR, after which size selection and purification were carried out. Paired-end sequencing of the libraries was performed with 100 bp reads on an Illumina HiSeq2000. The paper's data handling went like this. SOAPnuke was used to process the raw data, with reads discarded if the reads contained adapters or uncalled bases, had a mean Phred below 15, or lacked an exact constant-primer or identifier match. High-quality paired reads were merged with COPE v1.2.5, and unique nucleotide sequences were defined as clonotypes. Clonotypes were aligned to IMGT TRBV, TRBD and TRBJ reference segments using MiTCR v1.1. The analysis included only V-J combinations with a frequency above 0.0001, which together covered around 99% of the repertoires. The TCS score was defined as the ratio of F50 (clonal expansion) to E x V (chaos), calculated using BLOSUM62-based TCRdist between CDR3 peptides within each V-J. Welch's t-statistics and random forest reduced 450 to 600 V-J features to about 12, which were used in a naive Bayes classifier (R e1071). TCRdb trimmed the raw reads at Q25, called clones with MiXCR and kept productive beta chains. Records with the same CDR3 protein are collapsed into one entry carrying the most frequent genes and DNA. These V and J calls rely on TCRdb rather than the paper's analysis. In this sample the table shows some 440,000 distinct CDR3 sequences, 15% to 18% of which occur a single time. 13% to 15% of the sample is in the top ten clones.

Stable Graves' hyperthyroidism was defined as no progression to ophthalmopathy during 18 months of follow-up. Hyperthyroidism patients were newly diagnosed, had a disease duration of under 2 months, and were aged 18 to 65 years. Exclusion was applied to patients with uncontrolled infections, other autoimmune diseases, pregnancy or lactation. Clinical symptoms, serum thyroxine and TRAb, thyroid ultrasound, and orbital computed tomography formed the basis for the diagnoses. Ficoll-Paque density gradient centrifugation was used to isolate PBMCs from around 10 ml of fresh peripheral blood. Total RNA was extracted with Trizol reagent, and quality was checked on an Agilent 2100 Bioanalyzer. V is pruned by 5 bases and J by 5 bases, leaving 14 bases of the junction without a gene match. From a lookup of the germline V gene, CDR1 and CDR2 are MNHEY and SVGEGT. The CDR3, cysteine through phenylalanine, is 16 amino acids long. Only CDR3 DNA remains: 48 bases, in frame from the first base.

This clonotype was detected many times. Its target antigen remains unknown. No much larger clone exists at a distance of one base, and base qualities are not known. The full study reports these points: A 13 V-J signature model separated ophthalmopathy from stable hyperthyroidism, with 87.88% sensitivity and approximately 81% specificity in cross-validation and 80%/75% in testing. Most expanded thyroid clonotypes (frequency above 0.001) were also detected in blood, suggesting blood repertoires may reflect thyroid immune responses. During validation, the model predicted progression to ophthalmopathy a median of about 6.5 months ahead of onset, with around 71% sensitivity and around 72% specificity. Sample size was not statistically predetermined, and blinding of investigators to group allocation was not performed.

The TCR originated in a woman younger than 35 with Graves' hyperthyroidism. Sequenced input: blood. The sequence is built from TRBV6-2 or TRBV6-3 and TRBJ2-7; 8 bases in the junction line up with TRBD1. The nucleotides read TGTGCCAGCAGTAACCGAGGACAGGGACCTTTCCACGAGCAGTACTTC. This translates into CASSNRGQGPFHEQYF.